Listed below are T cell receptor beta chains from one sample, sequenced in a study of T-cell memory formation after mild COVID-19. One entry per CDR3 protein, called by TCRdb with MiXCR from the 5' RACE reads. In the table there are around 410,000 distinct CDR3 sequences, more than 20% of which are singletons. Sequencing used PBMCs or a T cell subset sorted from them (not recorded which). The receptors derive from an adult woman who had mild COVID-19 (a few samples of this study predate the infection). Cell type and time point are not known. Each CDR3 is given with its conserved first and last residue. The D gene is left open where the match is weak. The size entry is marked missing in some rows and otherwise reads once, few, many or a size class.

NA,TRBJ1-2,NA,TRBV24-1,TGTGCCACCAGTGAGCAGACAGGTGCTAACTATGGCTACACCTTC,CATSEQTGANYGYTF
TRBD2,TRBJ2-7,few,TRBV7-2,TGTGCCAGCAGCTTAGCAAGGGAGGGCTACGAGCAGTACTTC,CASSLAREGYEQYF
NA,TRBJ2-1,many,TRBV7-7,TGTGCTAGCAGCTTAGGTCTAGGGGATGAGCAGTTCTTC,CASSLGLGDEQFF
NA,TRBJ1-5,NA,TRBV30,TGTGCCTGGAGTATCGGGGTAAATCAGCCCCAGCATTTT,CAWSIGVNQPQHF
TRBD2,TRBJ2-1,NA,TRBV12-3/TRBV12-4,TGTGCCAGCAGACGCCTTAGCGGGAGCTCCTACAATGAGCAGTTCTTC,CASRRLSGSSYNEQFF
NA,TRBJ1-2,NA,TRBV10-3,TGTGCCATCAGTGAGATTGAAGGGGACTATGGCTACACCTTC,CAISEIEGDYGYTF
NA,TRBJ1-1,NA,TRBV7-3,TGTGCCAGCAGCTTGACAGCTCTGAACACTGAAGCTTTCTTT,CASSLTALNTEAFF
NA,TRBJ2-5,many,TRBV5-1,TGCGCCAGCAGCTTGGCCGGGGGCACAGCGGGGGAGACCCAGTACTTC,CASSLAGGTAGETQYF
NA,TRBJ2-5,few,TRBV5-1,TGCGCCAGCAGCCCCCGTGGGGCGGCGCTACAAGAGACCCAGTACTTC,CASSPRGAALQETQYF
NA,TRBJ2-1,NA,TRBV20-1,TGCAGTGCGATCTCAGACAGACACAATGAGCAGTTCTTC,CSAISDRHNEQFF
NA,TRBJ2-7,few,TRBV12-3/TRBV12-4,TGTGCCAGCAGTGCCCACAAAGGCCTATACGAGCAGTACTTC,CASSAHKGLYEQYF
TRBD1,TRBJ1-1,few,TRBV24-1,TGTGCCACCAGTGTCACAGGGGGCACTGAAGCTTTCTTT,CATSVTGGTEAFF
NA,TRBJ1-4,NA,TRBV12-3/TRBV12-4,TGTGCCAGCATCAGTCCCCCCTCAGGGAGGGTTAGTGAAAAACTGTTTTTT,CASISPPSGRVSEKLFF
NA,TRBJ2-2,few,TRBV7-6,TGTGCCAGCAGCTTACAGTATGTCGGGGAGCTGTTTTTT,CASSLQYVGELFF
NA,TRBJ2-3,NA,TRBV7-3,TGTGCCAGCAGCCCATTTGTCACAGATACGCAGTATTTT,CASSPFVTDTQYF
TRBD2,TRBJ2-1,NA,TRBV7-2,TGTGCCAGCAGCTCCCACGCCGGACTAGCGGGAGGCGGGAATGAGCAGTTCTTC,CASSSHAGLAGGGNEQFF
TRBD2,TRBJ2-2,many,TRBV9,TGTGCCAGCAGCCCTCGAATCGGGACTAGGGGACACACCGGGGAGCTGTTTTTT,CASSPRIGTRGHTGELFF
NA,TRBJ2-3,NA,TRBV9,TGTGCCAGTACCAGCCGGGACATAGCGACAGATACGCAGTATTTT,CASTSRDIATDTQYF
NA,TRBJ1-5,few,TRBV12-3/TRBV12-4,TGTGCCAGCAGTCGGATCTATAGCAATCAGCCCCAGCATTTT,CASSRIYSNQPQHF
TRBD2,TRBJ2-2,NA,TRBV4-1,TGCGCCAGCAGCCAACTACTAGCGGGGGTCAACACCGGGGAGCTGTTTTTT,CASSQLLAGVNTGELFF
NA,TRBJ2-3,NA,TRBV4-3,TGCGCCAGCAGCCAAGATAGTTTTCGGTGCCACAGCACAGATACGCAGTATTTT,CASSQDSFRCHSTDTQYF
TRBD1,TRBJ2-7,few,TRBV20-1,TGCAGTGCTTATACAGGGGGGGAGCAGTACTTC,CSAYTGGEQYF
TRBD1,TRBJ1-1,NA,TRBV12-3/TRBV12-4,TGTGCCAGCAGTTCCCCCGGGACAGGGAACACTGAAGCTTTCTTT,CASSSPGTGNTEAFF
TRBD1,TRBJ2-3,many,TRBV6-6,TGTGCCAGCAGTTACTCGAGGTCAGGACAGGGGCAGGATACGCAGTATTTT,CASSYSRSGQGQDTQYF
NA,TRBJ1-1,many,TRBV24-1,TGTGCCACCAGTGATCCCGACACTGAAGCTTTCTTT,CATSDPDTEAFF
TRBD2,TRBJ2-1,few,TRBV10-3,TGTGCCATCAAGCGGGAGGGCGGGAATGAGCAGTTCTTC,CAIKREGGNEQFF
TRBD2,TRBJ2-5,few,TRBV12-3/TRBV12-4,TGTGCCAGCAGTCCAAGACCGGGACTACTAGAGACCCAGTACTTC,CASSPRPGLLETQYF
NA,TRBJ2-2,once,TRBV7-2,TGTGCCAGCAGCTCCTGGGCGGGGGCAACCGGGGAGCTGTTTTTT,CASSSWAGATGELFF